This is a list of T cell receptor beta chains from one sample in a study of T cells in Graves' hyperthyroidism and ophthalmopathy. TCRdb re-derived calls from the multiplex PCR reads in MiXCR, one entry per CDR3 protein. The sample contains approximately 600,000 distinct CDR3 sequences, around 15% of which appear only once. Sequenced sample: blood. These receptors were obtained from a woman aged 25-40 years with Graves' hyperthyroidism. Each CDR3 is given with its conserved first and last residue.

v_call,cdr3_aa
TRBV6-2/TRBV6-3,CASSYPTGYEYNEQFF
TRBV7-9,CASSLDSGTTYEQYF
TRBV2,CASGGGEEAFF
TRBV27,CASRIPGTSDYEQYF
TRBV24-1,CATSDSLNEQFF
TRBV3-1,CASSLLLSGANVLTF
TRBV28,CASSLRSLINTGELFF
TRBV6-2/TRBV6-3,CASRASGMGNEQFF
TRBV30,CAWSVTAYNEQFF
TRBV29-1,CSVDTAGNTEAFF
TRBV29-1,CSVVVRVGGEQYF
TRBV30,CAWSVSSRYEQYF
TRBV11-2,CASRWWLGQGGNEQYF
TRBV6-1,CASRQGRHTEAFF
TRBV2,CASILTGVGTEAFF
TRBV12-3/TRBV12-4,CASSSRTGRYNEQFF
TRBV7-8,CASSLDRTYEQYF
TRBV4-1,CASSQEVAALSNEQFF
TRBV14,CASSQANYRDRGYEQYF
TRBV28,CASQGVSNSGANVLTF
TRBV11-2,CASSQDAGGTGELFF
TRBV11-3,CASSFLGSSLTDTQYF
TRBV4-3,CASSRGLGNTIYF
TRBV20-1,CSAQLGGGGKPQHF
TRBV9,CASSRTGTNSYEQYF
TRBV6-1,CASSLKGTAGNTIYF
TRBV2,CASSGQGGGNQPQHF
TRBV5-1,CASSLARASGITDTQYF
TRBV3-1,CASSQEGGTYGYTF
TRBV11-2,CASTTENPFF
TRBV7-9,CASSDTGGHIYGYTF
TRBV7-2,CASSLDRTRGIKETQYF
TRBV20-1,CSGRRDPSTDTQHF
TRBV19,CASSIRGALNTEAFF
TRBV6-1,CASTQGRRIGNTGELFF
TRBV2,CASSNEKNTEAFF
TRBV4-2,CASSLYSGRPEGEQFF
TRBV12-3/TRBV12-4,CASSYSGSGNTQYF
TRBV19,CASSTLGHPIGQPQHF
TRBV7-9,CASSLVEDNEQFF
TRBV7-8,CASSFRGKNQPQHF
TRBV6-2/TRBV6-3,CASSYLWGRNKYGYTF
TRBV28,CASSTPLVLSGYTF
TRBV4-1,CASSQPREGNQPQHF
TRBV3-1,CGTSGRGLQETQYF
TRBV24-1,CATRATSGNNEQFF
TRBV29-1,CSAGDINTIYF
TRBV28,CASSLPDRGPDEQYF
TRBV28,CASSSRDSNQPQHF
TRBV27,CASSLILARPNEQFF
TRBV7-8,CASSPPELAGNTIYF
TRBV27,CASKTAGGSNEQFF
TRBV9,CASSVATTEHYGYTF
TRBV19,CAYGVQGSPNYGYTF
TRBV9,CASSQNPKTGGSTDTQYF
TRBV6-1,CASSSTGYINEKLFF
TRBV5-8,CASSPWGDGGNQPQHF
TRBV6-1,CASNGANSYNEQFF
TRBV5-6,CASCLSRRELIDTQYF
TRBV9,CASSGRDSSYEQYF